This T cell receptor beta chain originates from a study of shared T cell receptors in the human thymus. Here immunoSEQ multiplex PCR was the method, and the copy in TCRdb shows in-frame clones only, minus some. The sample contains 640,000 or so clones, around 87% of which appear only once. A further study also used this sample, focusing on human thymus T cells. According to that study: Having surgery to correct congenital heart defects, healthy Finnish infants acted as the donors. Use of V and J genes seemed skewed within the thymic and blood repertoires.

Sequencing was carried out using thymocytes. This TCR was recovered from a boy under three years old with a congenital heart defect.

CDR3 DNA: TGCGCCAGCAGTCGAGGGCCCGGGCGTGATCAGCCCCAGCATTTT. Its protein product is CASSRGPGRDQPQHF. The chain joins TRBV10-2 to TRBJ1-5; unclear D gene. The germline CDR1 and CDR2 sequences are WSHSY and SAAADI. The length of the CDR3 is 15 residues. V was clipped by 5 bases and J by 5 bases, with 16 bases between them.